This T cell receptor beta chain derives from a study of tumor-infiltrating lymphocytes in primary liver carcinoma. Study-level findings and limits: Found in all five tumor regions were only about 7.5-25% of top clones.

From unsorted bulk tissue weighing roughly 19-34 mg, DNA and RNA were co-extracted. Cases comprised patients with primary liver carcinoma who received surgical resection. Five discrete regions of every tumor underwent sampling. Every tumor sample held more than 80% viable tumor cells. The V end lost 4 bases, the J end lost 9 bases, and 17 bases lay between the germline ends. This CDR3 spans 14 amino acids. Germline V gene data show CDR1 as SGHRS and CDR2 as YFSETQ. This clonotype was counted many times. The antigen is not known. Priming with a constant-region primer yielded TCR beta cDNA from around 0.45 ug total RNA. Three rounds of nested multiplex PCR with slightly modified ARM-PCR produced TCR beta libraries. TRBV1-TRBV30 forward primers paired with a C-beta reverse primer drove the first two PCR rounds, around 9 cycles each. TCRdb used MiXCR to reprocess the multiplex PCR reads, holding one entry per CDR3 protein. The table records 95,000 to 100,000 distinct CDR3 sequences, more than 65% of them present only once.

This TCR was sampled from a woman aged 55-69 years with primary liver carcinoma and hepatitis B virus infection. The chain links TRBV5-1 to TRBJ2-1; either TRBD1 or TRBD2 may fit D (5 bases each). The sample taken for sequencing was liver tumor tissue from sampling region 2. Subset of the sample: tumor region T2, inferior pole. The CDR3 loop is CASSIGTPAVEQFF. The CDR3, as DNA: TGCGCCAGCAGCATAGGGACCCCCGCGGTTGAGCAGTTCTTC.